The clone carrying this TCR beta chain was seen once. Its antigen is not known. This entry belongs to a study of blood T cells in healthy people across ages. CDR1 and CDR2 (germline): SGHTA, FQGNSA. Trimming left V 5 bases short and J 11 bases short, with 21 bases between. This CDR3 comprises 14 residues. Study findings and constraints: Possibly, changes in expanded clonotypes were confounded because donor CMV status was unknown. A greater number of naive CD4+ cells and higher diversity distinguished long-lived donors from aged donors. Bulk PBMC profiling left naive and antigen-experienced comparisons inconclusive.

A second 7 to 11 cycle PCR used barcoded and J-beta primers. One entry per CDR3 protein results from TCRdb running MiXCR on the 5' RACE reads. The sample holds about 640,000 distinct CDR3 sequences; under 65% are singletons and the top ten take more than 35%. This sequence joins TRBV7-2 and TRBJ2-5; TRBD2 is a possible D gene (5 bases). Sequencing used blood. The clonotype comes from a man aged 60 to 69 in good health. CDR3 coding DNA: TGTGCCAGCAGCCAGGAAATCGGGAAGAATGAGCAGTACTTC. This codes for CASSQEIGKNEQYF. Full variable domain (outside the CDR3, taken from reference TRBV7-2 and TRBJ2-5): GAGVSQSPSNKVTEKGKDVELRCDPISGHTALYWYRQSLGQGLEFLIYFQGNSAPDKSGLPSDRFSAERTGGSVSTLTIQRTQQEDSAVYLCASSQEIGKNEQYFGPGTRLLVL.